This entry describes one T cell receptor beta chain. The CDR3 goes on 3 residues after the read ends, and that part is filled in from the germline J gene. The sample belongs to a study of T cells in women clearing cervical HPV infection. The assay was immunoSEQ multiplex PCR, and TCRdb's table has in-frame clones only and misses some. Its clone listing holds about 26,000 clones. Trimming shortened V by 0 bases and J by 4 bases, and 8 bases separated the two germline ends. The CDR3 contains 14 residues. Per germline, CDR1 SGHRS and CDR2 YFSETQ. Sequencing was done on a sample of blood buffy coat. The sequence was obtained from a woman between 18 and 69 years old with a cervical HPV16 infection that either progressed to CIN3+ or cleared (not recorded which). V usage is TRBV5-1 and J usage is TRBJ2-1; D possibly corresponds to TRBD1 (5 bases). Partial CDR3 DNA: TGCGCCAGCAGCTTGGGGGGCGGATACAATGAG. The encoded protein is CASSLGGGYNE. Given in full, the CDR3 is CASSLGGGYNEQFF.